Each of the 29 T cell receptor beta chains below was sequenced from the same sample in a study of T cell clonality in common variable immunodeficiency. Sequencing was performed with immunoSEQ multiplex PCR; in TCRdb, only in-frame clones are kept and a portion is missing. Singletons are absent from the sample, which has 20,000 to 30,000 clones. These receptors have no known antigen. General study findings and limits: In common variable immunodeficiency, TCR beta chains reportedly carried fewer deletions and N-nucleotide insertions.

Sequenced input: peripheral blood mononuclear cells. The receptors were gathered from a human donor with common variable immunodeficiency.

This clone was picked up many times. The read comes to an end 3 residues before the CDR3 does, leaving the germline J gene to fill in the end. The V gene is TRBV7-2, the J gene TRBJ2-1; D may be TRBD1 (6 bases). CDR1 is SGHTA, CDR2 FQGNSA, per germline. V gave up 4 bases and J gave up 9 bases, with 16 bases separating them. CDR3 length equals 14 residues. CDR3 bases read: TGTGCCAGCAGCTCCAGGGGTTTGTACGCTGAG. Encoded protein: CASSSRGLYAE. The full-length CDR3 reads as CASSSRGLYAEQFF.

This clone was seen repeatedly, ten times or more. With the read ending 3 residues before the CDR3 end, the germline J gene is used to fill in that end. The gene calls are TRBV20-1 and TRBJ1-5, with 7 nucleotides matching TRBD1. The V and J ends lost 2 bases and 3 bases, in that order; junction bases with no gene match: 10. The CDR3 is 16 amino acids. Germline V gene sequence: CDR1 DFQATT, CDR2 SNEGSKA (reference sequence). CDR3 loop: CSARPAGRGPNQPQHF. The sequenced part of the CDR3 DNA is TGCAGTGCTAGACCCGCAGGGAGGGGGCCCAATCAGCCC.

A word on this clone: The CDR3 end is not reached by the read, which stops 3 residues before it; the germline J gene fills it in. V and J are TRBV6-2 or TRBV6-3 and TRBJ1-5; tentative D call: TRBD1 (6 bases). CDR1 is MNHEY and CDR2 is SVGEGT in the germline V gene. Trimming removed 2 bases from V and 6 bases from J, with 14 bases in between. The CDR3 length is 15 residues. CDR3 bases read: TGTGCCAGCAGTTACGTGGGGGCCCGTAGTCAGCCC. Translating it yields CASSYVGARSQP. The complete CDR3 protein is CASSYVGARSQPQHF.

This clone was observed many times. The CDR3 end is not reached by the read, which stops 3 residues before it; the germline J gene fills it in. This chain links TRBV19 with TRBJ2-7, with 8 bases aligning to TRBD2. CDR3 size: 13 residues. CDR1 LNHDA and CDR2 SQIVND come from the germline V gene (reference sequence). V shed 4 bases and J 3 bases; nucleotides not matched to a gene: 2. The CDR3 here is CASSRTSGYEQYF. The sequenced CDR3 bases are TGTGCCAGTAGTAGAACTAGCGGCTACGAG.

This clone has ten or more counts. The observed sequence ends 3 residues before the CDR3 terminus, with the missing tail filled in from the germline J gene. V is TRBV19 and J is TRBJ2-3; perhaps TRBD1 as D (6 bases). Trimming took off 8 bases at V and 2 bases at J, with 17 bases between the two ends. CDR1 and CDR2 from the germline V gene are LNHDA and SQIVND (reference sequence). The CDR3 covers 15 residues. This CDR3 reads CASRPRGSYTDTQYF. The CDR3 bases that were read are TGTGCCAGTCGCCCCAGGGGCAGTTACACAGATACG.

Note on this clone: The CDR3 goes on 3 residues after the read ends, and that part is filled in from the germline J gene. V and J are TRBV20-1 and TRBJ2-3; D is unclear. Trimming stripped 6 bases from V and 2 bases from J, with 9 bases between. Germline V CDR1 and CDR2: DFQATT, SNEGSKA (reference sequence). CDR3 size: 12 residues. The CDR3 reads CSAQRATDTQYF. The sequenced CDR3 bases are TGCAGTGCCCAGCGTGCCACAGATACG.

This clone was counted many times. With the read ending 3 residues before the CDR3 end, the germline J gene is used to fill in that end. This chain links TRBV19 with TRBJ2-1; 9 nucleotides match TRBD2. Trimming took 5 bases from V and 8 from J; bases not matched to a gene: 10. Per the germline V gene, CDR1 is LNHDA and CDR2 is SQIVND (reference sequence). The CDR3 is 15 residues long. CDR3 residues: CASSRGGAKSDEQFF. CDR3 bases read: TGTGCCAGTAGTCGCGGGGGGGCCAAGTCTGATGAG. Full variable domain (outside the CDR3, taken from reference TRBV19 and TRBJ2-1): DGGITQSPKYLFRKEGQNVTLSCEQNLNHDAMYWYRQDPGQGLRLIYYSQIVNDFQKGDIAEGYSVSREKKESFPLTVTSAQKNPTAFYLCASSRGGAKSDEQFFGPGTRLTVL.

On this clone: The read terminates 3 residues ahead of where the CDR3 ends, so the germline J gene completes it. The chain carries TRBV2 and TRBJ1-2; 8 bases are shared with TRBD1. The germline gives CDR1 SNHLY, CDR2 FYNNEI. The CDR3 runs to 13 residues. V was pared by 6 bases and J by 7 bases, with 7 bases of the junction left unmatched. The part of the CDR3 DNA that was read is TGTGCCAGCAGGGACAGGGAATCCTCTGGC. Protein sequence: CASRDRESSG. The entire CDR3 sequence reads CASRDRESSGYTF.

Comments on this clone: The sequenced fragment ends 3 residues before the CDR3 boundary, so the rest is inferred from the germline J gene. The genes are TRBV18 and TRBJ1-3, with TRBD1 as a possible D gene (6 bases). The germline V gene encodes CDR1 KGHSH and CDR2 LQKENI. The CDR3 has 15 amino acids. With 2 bases removed from V and 3 bases from J, the gap between germline ends came to 11 bases. Incomplete CDR3 DNA: TGTGCCAGCTCACCAACAACAGGGTTTGGAAACACC. Its protein is CASSPTTGFGNT. The whole CDR3 sequence reads CASSPTTGFGNTIYF.

Only a few counts were recorded for this clone. The read stops 3 residues short of the end of the CDR3; the missing end is completed from the germline J gene. The J gene is TRBJ2-2, the V gene TRBV19, with D possibly being TRBD1 (5 bases). V lost 4 bases and J lost 1, with 7 bases in between. Germline V gene data show CDR1 as LNHDA and CDR2 as SQIVND (reference sequence). This CDR3 is 14 amino acids long. The covered CDR3 bases are TGTGCCAGTAGTACTAGGGGGAACACCGGGGAG. Protein: CASSTRGNTGE. The CDR3 in its entirety is CASSTRGNTGELFF.

This clone was seen a handful of times. The read finishes 3 residues shy of the CDR3 end, and the germline J gene is used to complete it. This sequence joins TRBV2 and TRBJ1-2; TRBD1 aligns across 7 bases. The CDR3 has 13 residues. CDR1 is SNHLY and CDR2 is FYNNEI in the germline V gene. The CDR3 sequence: CASREMWDSGYTF. The sequenced part of the CDR3 DNA is TGTGCCAGCAGGGAAATGTGGGACAGTGGA.

This clone was picked up many times. The read falls 3 residues short of the CDR3 end, and the missing part is taken from the germline J gene. This sequence joins TRBV7-2 and TRBJ2-1; perhaps TRBD1 as D (7 bases). Germline CDR1 SGHTA, CDR2 FQGNSA. The CDR3 is 14 amino acids. V lost 1 base to trimming and J lost 6 bases, with 10 bases between them. CDR3: CASSLVQGGNEQFF. The sequenced part of the CDR3 DNA is TGTGCCAGCAGCTTAGTGCAGGGGGGCAATGAG.

This clone was counted a few times. The read terminates 3 residues before the CDR3 end, so the remaining end is supplied by the germline J gene. The chain is built from TRBV11-1 and TRBJ1-3, with D unresolved. Trimming left V 3 bases short and J 1 base short, with 7 bases between. The CDR3 contains 14 residues. The germline gives CDR1 SGHAT, CDR2 FQDESV (reference sequence). The CDR3 sequence: CASSFAGSGNTIYF. CDR3 DNA, as far as it was read: TGTGCCAGCAGCTTCGCGGGGTCTGGAAACACC.

This clone was observed a few times. The missing CDR3 end, 3 residues past where the read stops, is filled in from the germline J gene. J is TRBJ1-3 and V is TRBV5-1; D remains unclear. Trimming removed 4 bases at V and 0 bases at J, with 11 bases between. This CDR3 is 15 amino acids long. CDR1 SGHRS and CDR2 YFSETQ come from the germline V gene. The CDR3 protein is CASSVAGSSGNTIYF. CDR3 DNA, as far as it was read: TGCGCCAGCAGCGTAGCGGGGAGCTCTGGAAACACC.

This clone was detected many times. The CDR3 end falls 3 residues outside the read, so it is completed with the germline J gene. This chain uses TRBV7-2 with TRBJ2-7; possibly TRBD2 for D (5 bases). CDR3 length: 14 amino acids. CDR1 SGHTA and CDR2 FQGNSA come from the germline V gene. With 0 bases removed from V and 6 bases from J, the gap between germline ends came to 12 bases. Partial CDR3 DNA: TGTGCCAGCAGCTTAGCGGGAGCGGCGTCCGAG. It specifies CASSLAGAASE. The CDR3, in full, reads CASSLAGAASEQYF.

This clone has only a few counts. The CDR3 end falls 3 residues outside the read, so it is completed with the germline J gene. The sample contains more than one DNA sequence encoding this CDR3. The V and J genes are TRBV19 and TRBJ1-3; D gene ambiguous. Germline CDR1 and CDR2: LNHDA and SQIVND (reference sequence). The V gene lost 7 bases and the J gene lost 4 bases, with 20 bases spanning the gap. The CDR3 contains 16 residues. The sequenced part of the CDR3 DNA is TGTGCCAGTAAGAATTCACTATGGTCATCGGGAAACACC. Translating it yields CASKNSLWSSGNT. The entire CDR3 reads CASKNSLWSSGNTIYF. Based on the CDR3 plus reference TRBV19 and TRBJ1-3, the full variable domain is DGGITQSPKYLFRKEGQNVTLSCEQNLNHDAMYWYRQDPGQGLRLIYYSQIVNDFQKGDIAEGYSVSREKKESFPLTVTSAQKNPTAFYLCASKNSLWSSGNTIYFGEGSWLTVV.

In its sample, this clone was seen many times. The read comes to an end 3 residues before the CDR3 does, leaving the germline J gene to fill in the end. The chain combines TRBV19 with TRBJ2-2; TRBD1 agrees at 10 bases. The CDR3 has 19 amino acids. Per germline, CDR1 LNHDA and CDR2 SQIVND (reference sequence). V was clipped by 7 bases and J by 8 bases; unmatched bases: 22. The part of the CDR3 DNA that was read is TGTGCCAGTACTTCGTATACCCGCCGGGACAGGGGCCGATGGGGGGAG. This gives the protein CASTSYTRRDRGRWGE. The entire CDR3 is CASTSYTRRDRGRWGELFF.

With respect to this clone: The read stops 3 residues short of the end of the CDR3; the missing end is completed from the germline J gene. The chain uses TRBV30 and TRBJ1-5; TRBD1 might be the D (6 bases). The germline V gene has CDR1 GTSNPN and CDR2 SVGIG (reference sequence). Trimming pared 0 bases from V and 5 bases from J, leaving 8 bases between. The CDR3 is 13 amino acids. The sequenced CDR3 bases are TGTGCCTGGAGTGTCAGGACAGATCAGCCC. Protein product: CAWSVRTDQP. The complete CDR3 reads CAWSVRTDQPQHF.

This clone was counted ten times or more. The read ends 3 residues shy of where the CDR3 ends; the end is completed using the germline J gene. The rearrangement uses TRBV29-1 and TRBJ2-7; D call uncertain. This CDR3 has 14 residues. The ends were cut back, 0 bases at V and 3 bases at J, with 12 bases in the middle. Germline loops: CDR1 SQVTM, CDR2 ANQGSEA. The CDR3 region is CSVEDQDKGYEQYF. CDR3 DNA, as far as it was read: TGCAGCGTTGAAGATCAGGATAAGGGCTACGAG.

The sample holds many counts of this clone. CDR3 sequence reads: CASSKQGSSYNEQFF. The covered CDR3 bases are TGTGCCAGTAGTAAACAGGGGAGCTCCTACAATGAG. The V call is TRBV19, the J call TRBJ2-1; 7 bases match TRBD1. The read finishes 3 residues shy of the CDR3 end, and the germline J gene is used to complete it. The CDR3 totals 15 residues. Germline CDR1 LNHDA, CDR2 SQIVND (reference sequence). The V gene end was trimmed by 4 bases and the J gene end by 0 bases; junction bases not matched to a gene: 3.

A word on this clone: The read halts 3 residues ahead of the CDR3 end, with the missing end drawn from the germline J gene. The chain has TRBV5-4 and TRBJ2-7, with D unclear. The CDR3 runs to 12 residues. The V end was cut by 0 bases, the J end by 5 bases, with 6 bases between. Per the germline V gene, CDR1 is SGHNT and CDR2 is YYREEE (reference sequence). CDR3 protein: CASSLAFNEQYF. Partial CDR3 DNA: TGTGCCAGCAGCTTGGCCTTTAACGAG.

Details on this clone: The observed sequence ends 3 residues before the CDR3 terminus, with the missing tail filled in from the germline J gene. The gene calls are TRBV5-1 and TRBJ2-1; 7 bases are shared with TRBD2. Trimming removed 4 bases from V and 0 bases from J; junction bases left unmatched: 7. CDR1 and CDR2 (germline): SGHRS, YFSETQ. CDR3 length: 16 amino acids. The CDR3 DNA, read in part, is TGCGCCAGCAGCCCCTTGGGGGGGGGCTCCTACAATGAG. Its translation: CASSPLGGGSYNE. The CDR3 as a whole reads CASSPLGGGSYNEQFF.

With respect to this clone: The CDR3 end falls 3 residues outside the read, so it is completed with the germline J gene. The chain carries TRBV7-6 and TRBJ2-3, with TRBD1 matching over 8 bases. J was trimmed by 2 bases and V by 5 bases; bases with no gene match: 6. The germline CDR1 and CDR2 sequences are SGHVS and FNYEAQ. The CDR3 is 15 residues long. The sequenced CDR3 bases are TGTGCCAGCAGCAGAACGGGACAGGACACAGATACG. It specifies CASSRTGQDTDT. The full CDR3 protein reads CASSRTGQDTDTQYF.

This clone was seen a few times. The CDR3 extends 3 residues past the end of the read, so its final part is completed from the germline J gene. The genes are TRBV2 and TRBJ2-7; TRBD2 matches 13 bases. Germline values: CDR1 SNHLY, CDR2 FYNNEI. The V segment lost 3 bases and the J segment 3 bases; nucleotides outside the gene matches: 11. This CDR3 spans 18 amino acids. CDR3 DNA, as far as it was read: TGTGCCAGCAGTGACGGCTCCCCGGGACTAGCGGGAAACTACGAG. It specifies CASSDGSPGLAGNYE. The full CDR3 sequence reads CASSDGSPGLAGNYEQYF.

This clone was picked up a small number of times. The CDR3 here is CASTPPGGMGAFF. CDR3 bases read: TGTGCCAGTACCCCGCCGGGGGGGATGGGG. The J gene is TRBJ1-1, the V gene TRBV19; possibly TRBD1 for D (5 bases). With the read ending 3 residues before the CDR3 end, the germline J gene is used to fill in that end. The CDR3 totals 13 residues. CDR1 and CDR2 from the germline V gene are LNHDA and SQIVND (reference sequence).

This clone was counted only a few times. The read ends 3 residues before the CDR3 terminus; that terminus is restored from the germline J gene. This chain joins TRBV7-3 and TRBJ2-7, with 11 bases matching TRBD2. The CDR3 is 14 amino acids. V lost 4 bases and J lost 5; bases outside the gene matches: 4. Germline CDR1 and CDR2: SGHTA and FQGTGA. CDR3 sequence: CASSSGTSGDEQYF. The CDR3 DNA, read in part, is TGTGCCAGCAGCTCTGGGACTAGCGGAGACGAG.

This clone has ten or more counts. The read halts 3 residues ahead of the CDR3 end, with the missing end drawn from the germline J gene. The rearrangement uses TRBV19 and TRBJ2-5; 7 nucleotides line up with TRBD1. J gave up 5 bases and V 3 bases, and 6 bases lay outside the gene matches. The CDR3 spans 14 residues. The germline gives CDR1 LNHDA, CDR2 SQIVND (reference sequence). CDR3 protein: CASSMGQLSETQYF. CDR3 DNA (partial): TGTGCCAGTAGTATGGGACAGCTTAGTGAGACC.

This clone was seen a few times. The read halts 3 residues ahead of the CDR3 end, with the missing end drawn from the germline J gene. The V gene is TRBV6-4, the J gene TRBJ1-5; D is uncertain. The germline V gene has CDR1 MRHNA and CDR2 SNTAGT. The CDR3 length is 12 residues. V dropped 7 bases and J dropped 0 bases, with 4 bases sitting between them. CDR3 in amino acids: CASTHSNQPQHF. CDR3 DNA (partial): TGTGCCAGCACACATAGCAATCAGCCC.

This clone came up many times. The read ends 3 residues shy of where the CDR3 ends; the end is completed using the germline J gene. This rearrangement joins TRBV20-1 to TRBJ2-5, with 7 bases fitting TRBD1. V shed 0 bases and J 6 bases; nucleotides not matched to a gene: 7. Germline values: CDR1 DFQATT, CDR2 SNEGSKA (reference sequence). The CDR3 extends over 14 amino acids. Partial CDR3 DNA: TGCAGTGCTAGAGAATCGACAGGGCCGAAGACC. This encodes CSARESTGPKT. The whole CDR3 is CSARESTGPKTQYF.